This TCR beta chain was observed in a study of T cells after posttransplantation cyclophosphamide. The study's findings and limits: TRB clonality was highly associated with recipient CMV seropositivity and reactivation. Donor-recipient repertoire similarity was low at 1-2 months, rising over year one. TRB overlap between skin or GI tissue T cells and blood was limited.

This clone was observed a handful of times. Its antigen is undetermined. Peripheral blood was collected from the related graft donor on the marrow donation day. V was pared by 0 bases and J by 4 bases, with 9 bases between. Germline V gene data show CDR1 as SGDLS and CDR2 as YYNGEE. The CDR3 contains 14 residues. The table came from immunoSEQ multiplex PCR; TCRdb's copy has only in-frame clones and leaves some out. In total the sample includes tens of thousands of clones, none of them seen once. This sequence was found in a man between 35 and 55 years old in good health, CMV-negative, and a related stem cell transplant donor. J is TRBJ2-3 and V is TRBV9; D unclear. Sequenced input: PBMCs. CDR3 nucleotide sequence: TGTGCCAGCAGCGTAGTCTCCGGGTCAGATACGCAGTATTTT. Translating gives CASSVVSGSDTQYF. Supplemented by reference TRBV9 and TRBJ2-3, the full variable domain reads DSGVTQTPKHLITATGQRVTLRCSPRSGDLSVYWYQQSLDQGLQFLIQYYNGEERAKGNILERFSAQQFPDLHSELNLSSLELGDSALYFCASSVVSGSDTQYFGPGTRLTVL.